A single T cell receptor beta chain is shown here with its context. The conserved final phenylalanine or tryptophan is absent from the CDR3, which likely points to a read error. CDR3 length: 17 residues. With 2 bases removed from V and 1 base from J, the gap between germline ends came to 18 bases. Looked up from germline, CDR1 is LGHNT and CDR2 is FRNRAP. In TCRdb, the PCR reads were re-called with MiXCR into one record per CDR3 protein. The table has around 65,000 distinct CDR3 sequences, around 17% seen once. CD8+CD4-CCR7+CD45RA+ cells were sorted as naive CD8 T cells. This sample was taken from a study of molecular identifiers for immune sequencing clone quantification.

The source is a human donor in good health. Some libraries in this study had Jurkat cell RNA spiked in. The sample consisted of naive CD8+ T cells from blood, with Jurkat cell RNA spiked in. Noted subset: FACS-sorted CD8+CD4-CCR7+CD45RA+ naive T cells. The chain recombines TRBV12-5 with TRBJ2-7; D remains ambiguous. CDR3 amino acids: CASGLPTGSFLSYEQYS. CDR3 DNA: TGTGCTAGTGGTTTGCCGACTGGTTCCTTCCTGTCCTACGAGCAGTACTCC.